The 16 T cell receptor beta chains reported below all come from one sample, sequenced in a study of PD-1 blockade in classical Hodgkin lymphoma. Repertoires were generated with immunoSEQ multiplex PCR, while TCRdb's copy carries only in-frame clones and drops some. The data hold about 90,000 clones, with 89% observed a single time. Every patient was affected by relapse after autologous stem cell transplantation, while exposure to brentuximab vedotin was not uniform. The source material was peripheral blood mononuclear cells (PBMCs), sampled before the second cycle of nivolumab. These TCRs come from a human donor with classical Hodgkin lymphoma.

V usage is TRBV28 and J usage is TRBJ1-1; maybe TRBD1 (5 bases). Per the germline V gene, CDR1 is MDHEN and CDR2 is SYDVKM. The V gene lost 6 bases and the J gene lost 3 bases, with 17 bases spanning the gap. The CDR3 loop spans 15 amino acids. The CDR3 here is CASSLEGFGYTEAFF. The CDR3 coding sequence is TGTGCCAGCAGCCTGGAGGGGTTCGGGTACACTGAAGCTTTCTTT.

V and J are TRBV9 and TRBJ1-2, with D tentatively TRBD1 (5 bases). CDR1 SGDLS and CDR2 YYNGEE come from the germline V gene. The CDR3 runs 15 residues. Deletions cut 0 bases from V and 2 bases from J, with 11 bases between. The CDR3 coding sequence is TGTGCCAGCAGCGTAGAAGCAGGGCCGAACTATGGCTACACCTTC. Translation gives CASSVEAGPNYGYTF.

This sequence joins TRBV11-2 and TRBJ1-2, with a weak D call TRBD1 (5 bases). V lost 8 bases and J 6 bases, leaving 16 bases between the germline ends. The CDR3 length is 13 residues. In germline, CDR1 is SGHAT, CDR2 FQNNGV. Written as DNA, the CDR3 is TGTGCCAGCTTGTGGTGGGAAGGGGATGGCTACACCTTC. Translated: CASLWWEGDGYTF. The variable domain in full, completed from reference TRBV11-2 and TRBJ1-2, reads EAGVAQSPRYKIIEKRQSVAFWCNPISGHATLYWYQQILGQGPKLLIQFQNNGVVDDSQLPKDRFSAERLKGVDSTLKIQPAKLEDSAVYLCASLWWEGDGYTFGSGTRLTVV.

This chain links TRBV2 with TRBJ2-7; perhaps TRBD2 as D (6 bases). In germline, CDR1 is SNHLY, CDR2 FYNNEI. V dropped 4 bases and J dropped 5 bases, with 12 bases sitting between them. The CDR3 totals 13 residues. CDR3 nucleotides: TGTGCCAGCAGTGGAAAGGAGGGTCACGAGCAGTACTTC. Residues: CASSGKEGHEQYF.

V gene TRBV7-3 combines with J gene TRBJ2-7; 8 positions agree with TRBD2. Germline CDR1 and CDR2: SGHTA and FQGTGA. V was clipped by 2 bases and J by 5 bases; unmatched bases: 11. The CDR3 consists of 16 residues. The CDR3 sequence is CASSLLSGRAFHEQYF. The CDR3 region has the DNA TGTGCCAGCAGCTTATTAAGCGGGAGAGCGTTCCACGAGCAGTACTTC.

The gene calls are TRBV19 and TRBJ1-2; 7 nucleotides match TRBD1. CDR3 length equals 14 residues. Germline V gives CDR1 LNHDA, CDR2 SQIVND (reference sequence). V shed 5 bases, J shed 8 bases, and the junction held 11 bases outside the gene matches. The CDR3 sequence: CASSSLQGRSGYTF. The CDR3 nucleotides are TGTGCCAGTAGTTCCTTACAGGGGCGGAGCGGCTACACCTTC.

The CDR3 is CASSLRSGNQPQHF. CDR3 DNA: TGTGCCAGCAGTTTAAGGTCGGGCAATCAGCCCCAGCATTTT. The rearrangement links TRBV27 to TRBJ1-5; D not resolved. This CDR3 region has 14 residues. CDR1 and CDR2 (germline): MNHEY, SMNVEV (reference sequence). V lost 2 bases and J 2 bases, leaving 7 bases between the germline ends.

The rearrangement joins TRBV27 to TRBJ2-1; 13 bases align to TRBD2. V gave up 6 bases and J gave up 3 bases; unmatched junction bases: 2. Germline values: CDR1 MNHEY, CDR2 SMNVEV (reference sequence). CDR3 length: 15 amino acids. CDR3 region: CASRLAGGHYNEQFF. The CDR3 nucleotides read TGTGCCAGCAGACTAGCGGGGGGGCACTACAATGAGCAGTTCTTC.

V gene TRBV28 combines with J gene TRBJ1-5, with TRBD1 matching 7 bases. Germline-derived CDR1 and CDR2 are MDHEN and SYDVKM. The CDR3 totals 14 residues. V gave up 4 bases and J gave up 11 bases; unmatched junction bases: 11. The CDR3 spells CASSSRTGAMAQHF. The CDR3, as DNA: TGTGCCAGCAGTTCAAGGACAGGCGCCATGGCCCAGCATTTT.

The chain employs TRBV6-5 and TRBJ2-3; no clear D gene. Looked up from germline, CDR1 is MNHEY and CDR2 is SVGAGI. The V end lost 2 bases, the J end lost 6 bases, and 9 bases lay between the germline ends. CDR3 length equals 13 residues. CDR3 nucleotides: TGTGCCAGCAGTTACATCTCGTCGGATACGCAGTATTTT. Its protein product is CASSYISSDTQYF.

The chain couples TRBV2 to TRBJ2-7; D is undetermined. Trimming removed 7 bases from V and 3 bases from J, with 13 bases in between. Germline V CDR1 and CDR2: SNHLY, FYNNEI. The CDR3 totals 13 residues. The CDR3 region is CASTAGLGYEQYF. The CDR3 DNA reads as TGTGCCAGCACTGCCGGGTTAGGCTACGAGCAGTACTTC.

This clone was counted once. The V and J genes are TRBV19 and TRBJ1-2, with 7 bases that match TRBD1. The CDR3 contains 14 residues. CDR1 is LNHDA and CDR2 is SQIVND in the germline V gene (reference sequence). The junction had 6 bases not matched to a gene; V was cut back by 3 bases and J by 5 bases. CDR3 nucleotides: TGTGCCAGTAGTATTGGGGGCAGGGGGTATGGCTACACCTTC. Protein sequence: CASSIGGRGYGYTF.

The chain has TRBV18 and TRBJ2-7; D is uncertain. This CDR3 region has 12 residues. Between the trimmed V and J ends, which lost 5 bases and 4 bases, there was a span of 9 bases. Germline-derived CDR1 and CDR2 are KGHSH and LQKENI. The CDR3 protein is CASSEAAYEQYF. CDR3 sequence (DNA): TGTGCCAGCTCAGAAGCAGCTTACGAGCAGTACTTC.

CDR3 DNA: TGTGCCTGGAGCCGACTTGGCACTGAAGCTTTCTTT. It specifies CAWSRLGTEAFF. J is TRBJ1-1 and V is TRBV30; D is unresolved. There are 12 residues in the CDR3. Germline-derived CDR1 and CDR2 are GTSNPN and SVGIG (reference sequence). V lost 3 bases and J lost 4, with 9 bases in between.

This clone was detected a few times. The CDR3 sequence is CASSPTLSSGNTIYF. CDR3 coding DNA: TGCGCCAGCAGCCCCACCCTGAGCTCTGGAAACACCATATATTTT. The genes are TRBV5-1 and TRBJ1-3; no clear D gene. CDR1 and CDR2 from the germline V gene are SGHRS and YFSETQ. Trimming left V 4 bases short and J 0 bases short, with 11 bases between. This CDR3 contains 15 residues.

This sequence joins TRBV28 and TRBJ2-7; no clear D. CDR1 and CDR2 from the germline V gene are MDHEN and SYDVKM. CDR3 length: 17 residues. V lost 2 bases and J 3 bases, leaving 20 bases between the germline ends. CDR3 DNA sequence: TGTGCCAGCAGTTTAACCTATTCTAGGGAAAGTGACTACGAGCAGTACTTC. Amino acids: CASSLTYSRESDYEQYF.